This T cell receptor (beta chain) was observed in a study of blood T cell repertoires in COVID-19. Study summary: There were acute and convalescent COVID-19 samples, and they came from the United States, Italy and Spain. PBMCs, B-cell-depleted T cells, or T cells were the source of the cDNA or gDNA that made up the material.

As processed by the authors: From reference gene primer amplification, estimates of nucleated cell counts were derived. Some clones are missing from TCRdb's copy, which holds only in-frame ones; the method was immunoSEQ multiplex PCR. From that table come the V and J calls and clone size; the DNA was used to work out D and trimming. The profile shows about 370,000 clones, around 89% of them singletons. Seattle's cohort entered during active infection and was followed longitudinally. V was clipped by 6 bases and J by 0 bases, with 14 bases between them. The CDR3 extends over 15 amino acids. The germline V gene has CDR1 MNHEY and CDR2 SVGEGT.

This chain joins TRBV6-2 or TRBV6-3 and TRBJ1-1, with D possibly TRBD1 on 5 matching bases. The sample comprised peripheral blood. The clonotype comes from a woman between 25 and 40 years old with COVID-19, enrolled during active disease. CDR3 in amino acids: CASSTAGGMNTEAFF. CDR3 DNA: TGTGCCAGCAGCACGGCCGGGGGAATGAACACTGAAGCTTTCTTT.